The T cell receptor beta chain described here comes from a study of T-cell reconstitution after alpha-beta-depleted transplantation in children. This clonotype was seen more than once but under ten times. Unique molecular identifiers were incorporated during preparation of the TCRbeta library. TCRdb processed the PCR reads anew with MiXCR; each CDR3 protein has one entry. Of approximately 350,000 distinct CDR3 sequences listed, about a tenth are singletons. From germline, CDR1 is SQVTM and CDR2 ANQGSEA. This CDR3 spans 14 amino acids. Trimming pared 3 bases from V and 8 bases from J, leaving 17 bases between.

This sample comprised PBMCs from the stem cell graft donor, obtained from the stem cell graft. This TCR came from a human donor who donated a stem cell graft to a child with acute lymphoblastic leukemia. The chain employs TRBV29-1 and TRBJ2-1, with TRBD1 as a possible D gene (5 bases). CDR3 nucleotides: TGCAGCGTTGATGGTGTAGGGGTGGGCGATGAGCAGTTCTTC. Translated, it gives CSVDGVGVGDEQFF.